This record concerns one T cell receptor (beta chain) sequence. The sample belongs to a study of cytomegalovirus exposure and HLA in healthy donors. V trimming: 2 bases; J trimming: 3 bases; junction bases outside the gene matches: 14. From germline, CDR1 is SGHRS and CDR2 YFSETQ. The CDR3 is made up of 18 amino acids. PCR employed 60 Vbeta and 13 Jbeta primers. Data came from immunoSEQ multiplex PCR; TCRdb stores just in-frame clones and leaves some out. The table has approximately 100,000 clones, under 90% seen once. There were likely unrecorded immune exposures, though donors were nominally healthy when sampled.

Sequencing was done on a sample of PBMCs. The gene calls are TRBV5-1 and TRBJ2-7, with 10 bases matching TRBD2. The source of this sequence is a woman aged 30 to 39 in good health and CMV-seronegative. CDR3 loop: CASSFSTSGTGSIYEQYF. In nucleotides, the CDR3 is TGCGCCAGCAGCTTTTCCACTAGCGGGACGGGGAGCATCTACGAGCAGTACTTC.